This T cell receptor beta chain was recorded in a study of human T cells and chemical hapten exposure. V lost 5 bases to trimming and J lost 4 bases; unmatched junction nucleotides: 10. Germline-derived CDR1 and CDR2 are SGHNT and YENEEA. CDR3 length: 16 residues. General study findings and limits: TCRs above 1 in 1000 frequency did not change with DPC sensitization. In the PT1 data, expanded TCR counts showed a positive correlation with patch test score.

The time point: pre-sensitization, week 0. Indicated treatment: therapeutic diphenylcyclopropenone sensitization with weekly scalp DPC. TCRdb reprocessed the RACE reads with MiXCR, giving one entry per CDR3 protein. The table has under 300,000 distinct CDR3 sequences, just under 8% seen once. Notes on this clonotype: The target antigen is unknown.

The chain uses TRBV11-3 and TRBJ2-5; 10 nucleotides match TRBD1. This receptor was taken from a man in his late teens or twenties with alopecia areata. Some clones in this sample may be carry-over from other donors' samples. Material: whole blood, obtained in connection with sensitization to the hapten diphenylcyclopropenone (DPC). The CDR3 spells CASSARQGALGETQYF. DNA of the CDR3: TGTGCCAGCAGCGCCAGACAGGGGGCGCTTGGAGAGACCCAGTACTTC.